This T cell receptor beta chain derives from a study of blood T cell repertoires in COVID-19. Looking at the study overall: The origin of the acute and convalescent COVID-19 samples was the United States, Italy and Spain. From T cells, B-cell-depleted T cells, or PBMCs came the material, which was cDNA or gDNA.

Germline V gene lookup returns CDR1 SQVTM and CDR2 ANQGSEA. This CDR3 comprises 15 residues. V shed 6 bases, J shed 5 bases, and the junction held 13 bases outside the gene matches. Per the original methods: Estimated nucleated cell counts came from reference gene primer amplification. Measured with immunoSEQ multiplex PCR; TCRdb has only the in-frame clones, and not every one. That table gives V, J and clone size, and the DNA gave D and trimming. The repertoire holds around 130,000 clones, with around 87% as singletons. The rearrangement joins TRBV29-1 to TRBJ1-1; TRBD1 aligns across 9 bases. Sequencing was carried out using peripheral blood. This sequence was found in a man aged 65 to 79 with active COVID-19. CDR3 sequence (DNA): TGCAGCGTGGGGGGTACAGGGGGCGCAGAAACTGAAGCTTTCTTT. Translated: CSVGGTGGAETEAFF.